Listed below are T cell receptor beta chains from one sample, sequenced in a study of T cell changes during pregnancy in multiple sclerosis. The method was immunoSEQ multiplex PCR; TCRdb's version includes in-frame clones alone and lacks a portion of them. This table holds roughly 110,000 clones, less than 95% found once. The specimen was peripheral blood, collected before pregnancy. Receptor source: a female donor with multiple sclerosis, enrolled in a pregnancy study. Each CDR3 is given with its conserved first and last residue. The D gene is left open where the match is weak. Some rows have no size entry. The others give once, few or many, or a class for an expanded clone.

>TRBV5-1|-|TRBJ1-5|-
CASSPEVGSNQPQHF
TGCGCCAGCAGCCCGGAGGTCGGTAGCAATCAGCCCCAGCATTTT
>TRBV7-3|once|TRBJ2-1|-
CASSLTWTAYNEQFF
TGTGCCAGCAGCTTAACCTGGACAGCCTACAATGAGCAGTTCTTC
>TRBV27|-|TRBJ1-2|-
CASRSLDSMGYTF
TGTGCCAGCAGGAGTCTAGATTCGATGGGCTACACCTTC
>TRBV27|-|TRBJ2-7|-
CASSPFPLYVAEQYF
TGTGCCAGCAGTCCATTTCCCCTTTATGTAGCGGAGCAGTACTTC
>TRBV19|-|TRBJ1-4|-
CASRGSRQHATNEKLFF
TGTGCCAGTAGGGGAAGTCGACAGCATGCAACTAATGAAAAACTGTTTTTT
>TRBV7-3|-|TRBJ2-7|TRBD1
CASSAGTGEGYEQYF
TGTGCCAGCAGCGCAGGGACAGGGGAAGGCTACGAGCAGTACTTC
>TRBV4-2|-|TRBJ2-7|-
CASSHGDRERANEQYF
TGTGCCAGCAGCCACGGGGATAGGGAGCGCGCGAACGAGCAGTACTTC
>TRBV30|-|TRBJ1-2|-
CAWSGQPNYGYTF
TGTGCCTGGAGTGGACAACCTAACTATGGCTACACCTTC
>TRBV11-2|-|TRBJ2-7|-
CASSFRRGYEQYF
TGTGCCAGCAGCTTCCGTAGGGGCTACGAGCAGTACTTC
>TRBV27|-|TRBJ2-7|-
CASKRRRGRSSYEQYF
TGTGCCAGCAAGCGACGTCGAGGGAGGAGCTCCTACGAGCAGTACTTC
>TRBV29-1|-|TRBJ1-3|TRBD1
CSATGTGGGNTIYF
TGCAGCGCCACCGGGACAGGGGGTGGAAACACCATATATTTT
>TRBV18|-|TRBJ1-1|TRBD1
CASSLGQAGNTEAFF
TGTGCCAGCTCCCTGGGACAGGCCGGAAACACTGAAGCTTTCTTT
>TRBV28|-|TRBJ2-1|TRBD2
CASLSGNTYNEQFF
TGTGCCAGCCTTAGCGGGAATACCTACAATGAGCAGTTCTTC
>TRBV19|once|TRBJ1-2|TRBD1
CASSDRGTADGYTF
TGTGCCAGTTCCGATAGGGGGACAGCAGATGGCTACACCTTC
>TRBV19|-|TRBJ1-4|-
CASSIVWTATNEKLFF
TGTGCCAGTAGTATCGTCTGGACAGCAACTAATGAAAAACTGTTTTTT
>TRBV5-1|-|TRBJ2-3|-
CASSLPRGASSTDTQYF
TGCGCCAGCAGCTTACCCCGAGGAGCCTCTAGCACAGATACGCAGTATTTT